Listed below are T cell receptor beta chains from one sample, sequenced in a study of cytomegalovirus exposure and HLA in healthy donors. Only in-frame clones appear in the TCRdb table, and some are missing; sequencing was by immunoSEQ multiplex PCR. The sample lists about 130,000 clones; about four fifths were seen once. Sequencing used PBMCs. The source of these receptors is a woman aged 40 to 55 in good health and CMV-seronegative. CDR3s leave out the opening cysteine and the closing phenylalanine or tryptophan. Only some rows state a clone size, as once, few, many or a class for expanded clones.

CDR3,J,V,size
ASSYLLQGVNYGYT,TRBJ1-2,TRBV6-6,-
ASSIDPSGSYNEQF,TRBJ2-1,TRBV19,-
ASSLGQGIYGYT,TRBJ1-2,TRBV7-9,-
ASSISQGIGELF,TRBJ2-2,TRBV28,-
ASSPGTGTATQY,TRBJ2-3,TRBV5-1,-
ASSVEQGRTGELF,TRBJ2-2,TRBV9,-
ASSYRTDTEAF,TRBJ1-1,TRBV6-6,once
ASSQVRQSETQY,TRBJ2-5,TRBV4-3,-
ASSLVGGSQETQY,TRBJ2-5,TRBV7-2,few
ASSSTQQGYEQF,TRBJ2-1,TRBV7-2,-
ASSLDSPRGSADTQY,TRBJ2-3,TRBV5-1,-
ASATGENTEAF,TRBJ1-1,TRBV2,-
ASSSLMTGEAKNIQY,TRBJ2-4,TRBV5-1,-
ASTGGDSYNEQF,TRBJ2-1,TRBV2,-
ASRYLPGRDSYEQY,TRBJ2-7,TRBV19,-
ASSPFTGTGVTGANVLT,TRBJ2-6,TRBV18,-
ASSFASGGAGETQY,TRBJ2-5,TRBV7-2,-
ASSLQGGFEAF,TRBJ1-1,TRBV7-3,-
ASSRQGARSYGYT,TRBJ1-2,TRBV6-5,-
SVKAGLNSPLH,TRBJ1-6,TRBV29-1,-
ASYRGRRDEKLF,TRBJ1-4,TRBV5-8,-
ASSFRGEIHEGALH,TRBJ1-6,TRBV7-6,-
ASSLGQNTEAF,TRBJ1-1,TRBV7-9,-
ASSTTGDQPQH,TRBJ1-5,TRBV5-6,few
ASSQQTGLNTEAF,TRBJ1-1,TRBV4-3,-
ASSSFTGGNTEAF,TRBJ1-1,TRBV19,-
ASSLYQGAGYGYT,TRBJ1-2,TRBV27,-
ATSGGASKGNTIY,TRBJ1-3,TRBV15,-
ASSLTGVGEKLF,TRBJ1-4,TRBV5-4,-
ASSLFTGQGSTEQF,TRBJ2-1,TRBV28,-
ASSLKGDEQY,TRBJ2-7,TRBV27,-
ASSQDLGSADTQY,TRBJ2-3,TRBV5-5,-
ASSVFGTGDNEQF,TRBJ2-1,TRBV6-1,-
ASSLEQTAQGYGYT,TRBJ1-2,TRBV5-1,-
ASSLQGTEQY,TRBJ2-7,TRBV28,-
ASSFPWAGPYEQY,TRBJ2-7,TRBV7-9,-
ASRPGLFNKGDSGNTIY,TRBJ1-3,TRBV2,-
ASSLGSRETQY,TRBJ2-5,TRBV6-5,-
ASSSGQAGYEQY,TRBJ2-7,TRBV7-6,-
ASSAGRAGGVTDTQY,TRBJ2-3,TRBV7-3,-
ATTRVERERNEQF,TRBJ2-1,TRBV10-3,-
ASSAPGLAGVKAGELF,TRBJ2-2,TRBV4-2,-
ASSLYPVSSYNEQF,TRBJ2-1,TRBV28,-
ASSPRLQGSSGANVLT,TRBJ2-6,TRBV18,-
ASSVGIPPRAEAF,TRBJ1-1,TRBV9,many
ASSIDTGGKQF,TRBJ2-1,TRBV5-1,-
ASSQGLVRYEQY,TRBJ2-7,TRBV5-1,-
ASSSSPGQPQH,TRBJ1-5,TRBV11-2,-
ASSTRQGTYEQY,TRBJ2-7,TRBV5-4,medium-sized
ASSLVTGFLTGELF,TRBJ2-2,TRBV7-2,-
ASSPRQGWTDTQY,TRBJ2-3,TRBV5-1,-
ASSLVVRAEEEDTEAF,TRBJ1-1,TRBV11-3,-
ASSLGQGADTEAF,TRBJ1-1,TRBV7-9,-